This T cell receptor (beta chain) was recorded in a study of OX40 agonist ivuxolimab in advanced cancers. Overall study findings and caveats: Some nonresponders likewise displayed low normalized T-cell clonal expansion.

Here immunoSEQ multiplex PCR was the method, and the copy in TCRdb shows in-frame clones only, minus some. Counted here are nearly 50,000 clones, around nine tenths occurring once; the ten biggest clones make up under 2.5%. Points on this clone: Its antigen is undetermined.

CDR3 length: 15 amino acids. CDR1 is LGHNA and CDR2 is YNFKEQ in the germline V gene. Deletions cut 1 base from V and 0 bases from J, with 6 bases between. The origin of this receptor is an adult with an advanced solid tumor such as melanoma, head and neck, liver or kidney cancer. The rearrangement joins TRBV4-2 to TRBJ1-4; D is unresolved. Source: CD4+ or CD8+ T cells sorted from blood, taken in a trial of the OX40 agonist ivuxolimab. CDR3 DNA sequence: TGTGCCAGCAGCCAAGCTCCGGCAACTAATGAAAAACTGTTTTTT. It codes for CASSQAPATNEKLFF.